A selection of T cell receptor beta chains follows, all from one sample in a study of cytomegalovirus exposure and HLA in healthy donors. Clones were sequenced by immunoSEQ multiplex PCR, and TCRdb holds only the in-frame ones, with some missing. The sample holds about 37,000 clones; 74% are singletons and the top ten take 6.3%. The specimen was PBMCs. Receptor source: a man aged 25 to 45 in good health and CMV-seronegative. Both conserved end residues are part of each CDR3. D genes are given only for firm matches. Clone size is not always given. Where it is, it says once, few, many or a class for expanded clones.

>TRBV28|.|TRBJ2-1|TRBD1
CASSTPGQGARGQFF
TGTGCCAGCAGTACCCCGGGACAGGGCGCACGGGGGCAGTTCTTC
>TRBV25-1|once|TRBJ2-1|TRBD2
CASSASGGYNEQFF
TGTGCCAGCAGTGCCAGCGGGGGTTACAATGAGCAGTTCTTC
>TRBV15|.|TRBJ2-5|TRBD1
CATSRESVGTGQETQYF
TGTGCCACCAGCAGAGAAAGCGTGGGGACAGGACAAGAGACCCAGTACTTC
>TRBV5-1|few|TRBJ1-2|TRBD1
CASSPGTGTYGYTF
TGCGCCAGCAGTCCCGGGACAGGGACCTATGGCTACACCTTC
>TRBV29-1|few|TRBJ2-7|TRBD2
CSGSTGTSGAEQYF
TGCAGCGGGTCAACCGGGACTAGCGGCGCCGAGCAGTACTTC
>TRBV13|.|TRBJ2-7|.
CASSFLGGYEQYF
TGTGCCAGCAGCTTCCTCGGAGGCTACGAGCAGTACTTC
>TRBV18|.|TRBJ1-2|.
CASAQSREDYGYTF
TGTGCCAGCGCGCAAAGCAGGGAAGACTATGGCTACACCTTC
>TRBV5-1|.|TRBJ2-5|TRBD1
CASTEIPGQGGETQYF
TGCGCCAGCACCGAAATCCCGGGACAGGGGGGAGAGACCCAGTACTTC
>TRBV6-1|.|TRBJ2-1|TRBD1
CASSRTGFNEQFF
TGTGCCAGCAGCCGGACAGGGTTCAATGAGCAGTTCTTC
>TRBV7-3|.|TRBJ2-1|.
CASSFIAGIGSYNEQFF
TGTGCCAGCAGCTTCATAGCCGGAATTGGCTCCTACAATGAGCAGTTCTTC
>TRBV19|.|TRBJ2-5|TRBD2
CASAGLATETQYF
TGTGCCAGTGCGGGACTAGCGACCGAGACCCAGTACTTC
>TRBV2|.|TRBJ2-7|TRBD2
CATRTSGTYEQYF
TGTGCGACCAGGACTAGCGGGACCTACGAGCAGTACTTC
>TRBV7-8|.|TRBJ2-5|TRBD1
CASSLMGQGETQYF
TGTGCCAGCAGCTTAATGGGACAGGGAGAGACCCAGTACTTC
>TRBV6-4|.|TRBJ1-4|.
CAGGGRILNEKLFF
TGTGCCGGGGGGGGCAGGATTCTTAATGAAAAACTGTTTTTT
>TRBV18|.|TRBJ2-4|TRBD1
CASSLTGGAKNIQYF
TGTGCCAGCTCCCTTACAGGGGGCGCCAAAAACATTCAGTACTTC
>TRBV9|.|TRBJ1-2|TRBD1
CASSQQGGANYGYTF
TGTGCCAGCAGCCAGCAGGGGGGCGCTAACTATGGCTACACCTTC
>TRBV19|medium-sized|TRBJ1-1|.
CASSIFAPVQGLNTEAFF
TGTGCCAGTAGTATCTTCGCACCGGTGCAGGGGTTGAACACTGAAGCTTTCTTT
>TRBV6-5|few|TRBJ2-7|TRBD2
CASGGAGGPGEQYF
TGTGCCAGCGGCGGAGCGGGAGGGCCAGGCGAGCAGTACTTC
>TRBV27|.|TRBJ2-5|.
CASSPGAGLFPQYF
TGTGCCAGCAGTCCAGGGGCTGGATTGTTTCCCCAGTACTTC
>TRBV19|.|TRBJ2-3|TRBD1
CASSMGGTGSTDTQYF
TGTGCCAGTAGTATGGGGGGGACAGGGAGCACAGATACGCAGTATTTT
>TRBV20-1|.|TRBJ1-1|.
CSVVQNTEAFF
TGCAGCGTGGTACAGAACACTGAAGCTTTCTTT
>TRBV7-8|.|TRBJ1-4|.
CASSLGSGEKLFF
TGTGCCAGCAGCTTAGGTAGTGGTGAAAAACTGTTTTTT
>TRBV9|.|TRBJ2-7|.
CASSVAISTLRDEQYF
TGTGCCAGCAGCGTAGCTATTTCCACCTTGAGAGACGAGCAGTACTTC